This T cell receptor (beta chain) was found in a study of blood T cell repertoires in COVID-19. Study background: Sources were T cells, B-cell-depleted T cells, or PBMCs; the material itself was cDNA or gDNA.

Only in-frame clones appear in the TCRdb table, and some are missing; sequencing was by immunoSEQ multiplex PCR. The data hold about 320,000 clones, with 65% to 90% observed a single time. Only one count was recorded for this clone. Germline V gene sequence: CDR1 SGHTA, CDR2 FQGNSA. The CDR3 spans 16 residues. Trimming cost V 5 bases and J 1 base; bases outside gene matches: 7. The rearrangement uses TRBV7-2 and TRBJ1-5, with TRBD1 matching over 8 bases. The sequencing sample was made of peripheral blood. This TCR derives from a human donor in a cohort sampled during active COVID-19. The CDR3 protein is CASSMLGQGSNQPQHF. The CDR3 DNA is TGTGCCAGCAGCATGTTAGGACAGGGCAGCAATCAGCCCCAGCATTTT.